This TCR beta chain was identified in a study of T-cell memory formation after mild COVID-19. TCRdb reprocessed the 5' RACE reads via MiXCR and lists one record per CDR3 protein. Of 430,000 or so distinct CDR3 sequences in the sample, approximately 25% were seen once. This clonotype turned up a few times. The CDR3 totals 15 residues. The germline gives CDR1 DFQATT, CDR2 SNEGSKA (reference sequence). With 1 base removed from V and 1 base from J, the gap between germline ends came to 11 bases. This sequence originates from an adult woman who had mild COVID-19 (a few samples of this study predate the infection). Cell type and time point are not known. The specimen sequenced was PBMCs or a T cell subset sorted from them (not recorded which). The chain employs TRBV20-1 and TRBJ2-1, with a weak D call TRBD2 (7 bases). The chain's CDR3 is CSARGEGGSYNEQFF. The CDR3 coding sequence is TGCAGTGCTAGAGGGGAGGGGGGGTCCTACAATGAGCAGTTCTTC.